Listed below are T cell receptor beta chains from one sample, sequenced in a study of T cells in Graves' hyperthyroidism and ophthalmopathy. Via MiXCR, TCRdb re-called the multiplex PCR reads, giving one row per CDR3 protein. The sample lists about 480,000 distinct CDR3 sequences, 22% seen once, with about 53% in the top ten. The sequenced material came from blood. These receptors were obtained from a woman in her 70s with Graves' ophthalmopathy. The CDR3 runs from the conserved cysteine through the conserved F or W. Each record gives: CDR3 DNA, CDR3 protein, J gene, clone size, D gene, V gene. D genes are given only for firm matches. The size of a clone is reported for some rows only, either as once, few or many, or as a class for expanded clones.

CDR3 DNA: TGCGCCAGCCGTACGGGACAGAACTATGGCTACACCTTC; CDR3 protein: CASRTGQNYGYTF; J gene: TRBJ1-2; clone size: many; D gene: TRBD1; V gene: TRBV5-1
CDR3 DNA: TGTGCCAGCAGAGTGTTAGGTACTAGCACAGATACGCAGTATTTT; CDR3 protein: CASRVLGTSTDTQYF; J gene: TRBJ2-3; clone size: many; D gene: -; V gene: TRBV28
CDR3 DNA: TGTGCCAGTAGTACCCTCGAGAACACTGAAGCTTTCTTT; CDR3 protein: CASSTLENTEAFF; J gene: TRBJ1-1; clone size: -; D gene: -; V gene: TRBV19
CDR3 DNA: TGTGCCAGCAGCTCGGACAGGAAAGAGACCCAGTACTTC; CDR3 protein: CASSSDRKETQYF; J gene: TRBJ2-5; clone size: few; D gene: TRBD1; V gene: TRBV7-8
CDR3 DNA: TGCAGTGCAACATTGCACCTGAACACTGAAGCTTTCTTT; CDR3 protein: CSATLHLNTEAFF; J gene: TRBJ1-1; clone size: few; D gene: -; V gene: TRBV20-1
CDR3 DNA: TGCAGTGCTAGAGCAGGGGGACCCGCCTACGAGCAGTACTTC; CDR3 protein: CSARAGGPAYEQYF; J gene: TRBJ2-7; clone size: -; D gene: TRBD1; V gene: TRBV20-1
CDR3 DNA: TGTGCCAGCAGACGTACCGGGACTAGGGGAACAGGGGAGCTGTTTTTT; CDR3 protein: CASRRTGTRGTGELFF; J gene: TRBJ2-2; clone size: -; D gene: TRBD2; V gene: TRBV11-1
CDR3 DNA: TGTGCCATCAGTGAAATCCCCGGTAGGGTCAATCAGCCCCAGCATTTT; CDR3 protein: CAISEIPGRVNQPQHF; J gene: TRBJ1-5; clone size: -; D gene: -; V gene: TRBV10-3
CDR3 DNA: TGTGCCAGCAGCTTAGCTGTGGGTCGAGACGAGCAGTACTTC; CDR3 protein: CASSLAVGRDEQYF; J gene: TRBJ2-7; clone size: few; D gene: -; V gene: TRBV7-2
CDR3 DNA: TGTGCAGAACCGCGGTCAAGACAGGGGCAGGACGATATGAACACTGAAGCTTTCTTT; CDR3 protein: CAEPRSRQGQDDMNTEAFF; J gene: TRBJ1-1; clone size: many; D gene: TRBD1; V gene: TRBV6-1
CDR3 DNA: TGTGCCAGCAGCGGTGGATCAGGGTTTAACTATGGCCACACCTTC; CDR3 protein: CASSGGSGFNYGHTF; J gene: TRBJ1-2; clone size: -; D gene: -; V gene: TRBV9
CDR3 DNA: TGTGCCAGCAGCCGAGAGATAGGAACCACAACTAATGAAAAACTGTTTTTT; CDR3 protein: CASSREIGTTTNEKLFF; J gene: TRBJ1-4; clone size: once; D gene: -; V gene: TRBV5-5
CDR3 DNA: TGCAGTGCCCCCGCCCCCTGGGGCATGACAGATACGCAGTATTTT; CDR3 protein: CSAPAPWGMTDTQYF; J gene: TRBJ2-3; clone size: -; D gene: -; V gene: TRBV20-1
CDR3 DNA: TGTGCCAGTAGTATTGGCCAGTTCTACGAGCAGTACTTC; CDR3 protein: CASSIGQFYEQYF; J gene: TRBJ2-7; clone size: few; D gene: -; V gene: TRBV19
CDR3 DNA: TGTGCCAGCAGACAGCAGGGGAGAAGCAATCAGCCCCAGCATTTT; CDR3 protein: CASRQQGRSNQPQHF; J gene: TRBJ1-5; clone size: many; D gene: -; V gene: TRBV28
CDR3 DNA: TGCAGTGCTCCCGGAGGTGGAGCAGATACGCAGTATTTT; CDR3 protein: CSAPGGGADTQYF; J gene: TRBJ2-3; clone size: few; D gene: -; V gene: TRBV20-1
CDR3 DNA: TGTGCCAGCAGCCAAGTTATCCCCCCGCATGAGCAGTTCTTC; CDR3 protein: CASSQVIPPHEQFF; J gene: TRBJ2-1; clone size: many; D gene: -; V gene: TRBV3-1
CDR3 DNA: TGCAGTGCTAGAGTGGGGACAGGGAACTATGGCTACACCTTC; CDR3 protein: CSARVGTGNYGYTF; J gene: TRBJ1-2; clone size: few; D gene: TRBD1; V gene: TRBV20-1
CDR3 DNA: TGTGCCACCAGCAGACTGAACCGCTACGAGCAGTACTTC; CDR3 protein: CATSRLNRYEQYF; J gene: TRBJ2-7; clone size: -; D gene: -; V gene: TRBV15
CDR3 DNA: TGTGCCAGTAGTATCTTTGGTAATGGCTACACCTTC; CDR3 protein: CASSIFGNGYTF; J gene: TRBJ1-2; clone size: -; D gene: -; V gene: TRBV19
CDR3 DNA: TGTGCCAGCAGTCCTGGGTGGAACACCGGGGAGCTGTTTTTT; CDR3 protein: CASSPGWNTGELFF; J gene: TRBJ2-2; clone size: -; D gene: -; V gene: TRBV6-1
CDR3 DNA: TGTGCCAGCAGTGTACGGCCGGGACTAGCGGGAGCTAGCACAGATACGCAGTATTTT; CDR3 protein: CASSVRPGLAGASTDTQYF; J gene: TRBJ2-3; clone size: -; D gene: TRBD2; V gene: TRBV7-9
CDR3 DNA: TGTGCCAGCAGCTTGGGCCAGAGATCCTTGAACACTGAAGCTTTCTTT; CDR3 protein: CASSLGQRSLNTEAFF; J gene: TRBJ1-1; clone size: -; D gene: -; V gene: TRBV5-6
CDR3 DNA: TGTGCCAGCAGTTACTCGGGCTTAACTGGAAACACCATATATTTT; CDR3 protein: CASSYSGLTGNTIYF; J gene: TRBJ1-3; clone size: -; D gene: -; V gene: TRBV6-5
CDR3 DNA: TGCGCCAGCAGCCAAGAGGTGGTAGCGGGACCCTACGAGCAGTACTTC; CDR3 protein: CASSQEVVAGPYEQYF; J gene: TRBJ2-7; clone size: -; D gene: TRBD2; V gene: TRBV4-3
CDR3 DNA: TGTGCCAGCAGTGTGACGAGATTCAATCAGCCCCAGCATTTT; CDR3 protein: CASSVTRFNQPQHF; J gene: TRBJ1-5; clone size: -; D gene: -; V gene: TRBV6-1
CDR3 DNA: TGTGCCAGCAGCTTAGGGACAGGGAGCTCCTACAATGAGCAGTTCTTC; CDR3 protein: CASSLGTGSSYNEQFF; J gene: TRBJ2-1; clone size: many; D gene: TRBD1; V gene: TRBV11-1
CDR3 DNA: TGTGCCAGCAGTTTATCCCCAGGGTGGAACATTCAGTACTTC; CDR3 protein: CASSLSPGWNIQYF; J gene: TRBJ2-4; clone size: few; D gene: -; V gene: TRBV28
CDR3 DNA: TGTGCCAGCAGCCAACTGACGGGACTAGCGGGAGTCTATGAGCAGTTCTTC; CDR3 protein: CASSQLTGLAGVYEQFF; J gene: TRBJ2-1; clone size: -; D gene: TRBD2; V gene: TRBV3-1
CDR3 DNA: TGTGCCAGCAGCCGGCGGGGACAGGGTTACAATGAGCAGTTCTTC; CDR3 protein: CASSRRGQGYNEQFF; J gene: TRBJ2-1; clone size: once; D gene: TRBD1; V gene: TRBV28
CDR3 DNA: TGTGCCAGCAGTCCAGGGGAGCACTACGAGCAGTACTTC; CDR3 protein: CASSPGEHYEQYF; J gene: TRBJ2-7; clone size: -; D gene: -; V gene: TRBV27
CDR3 DNA: TGTGCCATCAGTGAAGCGGGAGCCACTAGCGGGAGGGCGGGGGATACGCAGTATTTT; CDR3 protein: CAISEAGATSGRAGDTQYF; J gene: TRBJ2-3; clone size: -; D gene: TRBD2; V gene: TRBV10-3
CDR3 DNA: TGTGCCAGCAGTTCTAGATCAGGGATCCCCTATGGCTACACCTTC; CDR3 protein: CASSSRSGIPYGYTF; J gene: TRBJ1-2; clone size: -; D gene: -; V gene: TRBV28
CDR3 DNA: TGTGCCAGCATTTCCGCCGGGACAGGCAATTCACCCCTCCACTTT; CDR3 protein: CASISAGTGNSPLHF; J gene: TRBJ1-6; clone size: many; D gene: TRBD1; V gene: TRBV6-1
CDR3 DNA: TGTGCCAGGGTCCAGGCTAGCGGCGAAAATGAGCAGTTCTTC; CDR3 protein: CARVQASGENEQFF; J gene: TRBJ2-1; clone size: -; D gene: TRBD2; V gene: TRBV27
CDR3 DNA: TGTGCCAGCAGCTTTGGGGGGAATGGCTACACCTTC; CDR3 protein: CASSFGGNGYTF; J gene: TRBJ1-2; clone size: -; D gene: -; V gene: TRBV7-9
CDR3 DNA: TGTGCCAGTAGTATAGGGGGGATAGGTCAAGAGACCCAGTACTTC; CDR3 protein: CASSIGGIGQETQYF; J gene: TRBJ2-5; clone size: -; D gene: -; V gene: TRBV19